This TCR beta chain was observed in a study of response to subunit inactivated influenza vaccine (dated by TCRdb to 2016 to 2018). At the level of the whole study: The study used deep quantitative T cell receptor repertoire profiling to track responses to a trivalent subunit inactivated influenza vaccine. The study at large found these results: According to the authors, only a limited number of new T cells may be recruited by each seasonal influenza vaccination.

For CDR1 and CDR2, the germline V gene lists MGHRA and YSYEKL. The CDR3 goes from the cysteine to the phenylalanine over 14 residues. Only the CDR3 DNA is retained, 42 bases long and in frame from the first base. V and J lose 4 bases and 3 bases, and a span of 11 bases separates them. This clonotype came up many times. What antigen it recognizes has not been identified. It has no much larger one-base neighbor in the sample; base qualities were not kept. The receptor library was made with RT-PCR. Sequencing took place on an Illumina HiSeq 2500. The raw public data were reprocessed by TCRdb itself: fastp quality trimming at Q25, MiXCR clonotype calling, in-frame beta chains only. Each CDR3 protein gets just one entry, which takes the most common genes and DNA from the rows behind it. The sample profile shows under 550,000 distinct CDR3 sequences; 7.6% of them were found once. Of the sample, 10% to 15% is held by the ten largest clones.

This sequence was found in a man between 50 and 75 years old who received an inactivated influenza vaccine. Donor details come from another sample of the same person, matched by shared clones. The rearrangement joined TRBV4-1 to TRBJ2-3; the D element might be TRBD1 or TRBD2, as each aligns at 5 bases. This sample comprised PBMCs from blood, obtained around 25 months after vaccination. The CDR3 reads as follows: CASSPGQPTDTQYF. The base sequence is TGCGCCAGCAGCCCGGGGCAGCCAACAGATACGCAGTATTTT.